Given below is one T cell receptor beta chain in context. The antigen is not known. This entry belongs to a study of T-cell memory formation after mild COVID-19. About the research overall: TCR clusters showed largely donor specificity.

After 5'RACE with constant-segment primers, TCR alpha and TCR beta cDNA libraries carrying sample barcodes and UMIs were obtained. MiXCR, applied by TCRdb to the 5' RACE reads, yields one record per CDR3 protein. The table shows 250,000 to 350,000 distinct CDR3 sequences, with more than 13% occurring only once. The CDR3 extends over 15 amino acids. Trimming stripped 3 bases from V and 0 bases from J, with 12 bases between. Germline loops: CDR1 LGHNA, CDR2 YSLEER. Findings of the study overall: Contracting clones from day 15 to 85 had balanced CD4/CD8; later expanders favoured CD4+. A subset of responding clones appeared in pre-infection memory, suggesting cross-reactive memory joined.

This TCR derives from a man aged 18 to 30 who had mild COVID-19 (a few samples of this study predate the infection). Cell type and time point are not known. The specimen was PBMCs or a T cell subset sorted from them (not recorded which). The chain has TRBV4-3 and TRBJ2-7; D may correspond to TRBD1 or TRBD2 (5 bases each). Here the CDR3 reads CASSHTGTGSYEQYF. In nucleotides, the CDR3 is TGCGCCAGCAGCCACACTGGGACGGGCTCCTACGAGCAGTACTTC.